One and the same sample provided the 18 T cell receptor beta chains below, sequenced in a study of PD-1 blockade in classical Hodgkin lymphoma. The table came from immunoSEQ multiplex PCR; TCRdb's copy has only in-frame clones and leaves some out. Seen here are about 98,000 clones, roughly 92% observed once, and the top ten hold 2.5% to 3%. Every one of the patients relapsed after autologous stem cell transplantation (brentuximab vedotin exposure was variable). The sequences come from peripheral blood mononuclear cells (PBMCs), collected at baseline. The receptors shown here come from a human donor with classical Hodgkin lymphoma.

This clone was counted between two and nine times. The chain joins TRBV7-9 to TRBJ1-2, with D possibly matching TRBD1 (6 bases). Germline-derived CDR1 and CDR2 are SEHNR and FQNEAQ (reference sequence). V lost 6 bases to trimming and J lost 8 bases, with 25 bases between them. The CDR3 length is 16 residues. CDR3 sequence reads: CASSSVGAGALRGYTF. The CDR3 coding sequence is TGTGCCAGCAGTTCTGTTGGGGCAGGGGCACTGAGGGGCTACACCTTC. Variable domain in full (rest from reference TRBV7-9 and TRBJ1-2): DTGVSQNPRHKITKRGQNVTFRCDPISEHNRLYWYRQTLGQGPEFLTYFQNEAQLEKSRLLSDRFSAERPKGSFSTLEIQRTEQGDSAMYLCASSSVGAGALRGYTFGSGTRLTVV.

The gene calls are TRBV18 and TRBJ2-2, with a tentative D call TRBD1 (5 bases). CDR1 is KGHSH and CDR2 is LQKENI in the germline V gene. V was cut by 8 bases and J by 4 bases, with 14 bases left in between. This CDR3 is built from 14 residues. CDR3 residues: CASTGTDSTGELFF. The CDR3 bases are TGTGCCAGCACCGGAACCGACAGCACCGGGGAGCTGTTTTTT.

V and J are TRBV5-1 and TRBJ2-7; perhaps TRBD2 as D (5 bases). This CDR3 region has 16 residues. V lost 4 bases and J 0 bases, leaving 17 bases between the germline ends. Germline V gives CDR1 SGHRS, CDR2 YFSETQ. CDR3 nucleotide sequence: TGCGCCAGCAGCCTTCTCGACGGGAACCCCTCCTACGAGCAGTACTTC. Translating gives CASSLLDGNPSYEQYF.

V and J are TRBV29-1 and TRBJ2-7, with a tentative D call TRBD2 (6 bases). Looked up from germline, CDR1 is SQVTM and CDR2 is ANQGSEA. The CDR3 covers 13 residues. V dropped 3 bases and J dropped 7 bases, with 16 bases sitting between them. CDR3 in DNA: TGCAGCGTTGACGCGGGACCGACCTCTGAGCAGTACTTC. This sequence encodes CSVDAGPTSEQYF.

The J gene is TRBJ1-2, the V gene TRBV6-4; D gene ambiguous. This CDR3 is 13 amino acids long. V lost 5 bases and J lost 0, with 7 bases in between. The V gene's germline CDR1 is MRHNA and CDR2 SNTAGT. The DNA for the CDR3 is TGTGCCAGCAGTTTACAGCCTAACTATGGCTACACCTTC. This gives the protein CASSLQPNYGYTF.

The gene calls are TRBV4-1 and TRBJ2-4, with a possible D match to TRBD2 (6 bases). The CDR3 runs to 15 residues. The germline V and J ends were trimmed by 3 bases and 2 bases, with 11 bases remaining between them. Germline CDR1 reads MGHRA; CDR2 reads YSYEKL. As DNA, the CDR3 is TGCGCCAGCAGCCAGATAGCGGTACCCAAAAACATTCAGTACTTC. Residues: CASSQIAVPKNIQYF.

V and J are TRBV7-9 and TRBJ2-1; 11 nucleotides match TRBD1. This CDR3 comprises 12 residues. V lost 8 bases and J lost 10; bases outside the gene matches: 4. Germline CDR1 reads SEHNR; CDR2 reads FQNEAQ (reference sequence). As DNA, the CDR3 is TGTGCCAGCGGGACAGGGGGGAACGAGCAGTTCTTC. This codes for CASGTGGNEQFF.

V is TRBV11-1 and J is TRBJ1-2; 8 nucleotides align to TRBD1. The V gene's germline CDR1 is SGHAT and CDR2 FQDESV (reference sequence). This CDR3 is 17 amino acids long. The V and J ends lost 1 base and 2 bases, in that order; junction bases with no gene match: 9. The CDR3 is CASSLDGTGPPNYGYTF. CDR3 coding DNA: TGTGCCAGCAGCTTAGACGGGACAGGCCCTCCGAACTATGGCTACACCTTC.

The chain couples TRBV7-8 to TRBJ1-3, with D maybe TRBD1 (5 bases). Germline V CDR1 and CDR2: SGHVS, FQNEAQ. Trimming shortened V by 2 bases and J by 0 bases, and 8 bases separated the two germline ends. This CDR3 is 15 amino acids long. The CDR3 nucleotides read TGTGCCAGCAGCTTAAAGGGGCGCTCTGGAAACACCATATATTTT. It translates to CASSLKGRSGNTIYF.

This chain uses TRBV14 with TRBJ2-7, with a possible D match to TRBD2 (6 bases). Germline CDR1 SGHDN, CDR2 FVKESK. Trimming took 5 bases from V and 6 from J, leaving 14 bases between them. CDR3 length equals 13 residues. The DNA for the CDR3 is TGTGCCAGCAGCGCTACTCGCGGGACCGAGCAGTACTTC. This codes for CASSATRGTEQYF.

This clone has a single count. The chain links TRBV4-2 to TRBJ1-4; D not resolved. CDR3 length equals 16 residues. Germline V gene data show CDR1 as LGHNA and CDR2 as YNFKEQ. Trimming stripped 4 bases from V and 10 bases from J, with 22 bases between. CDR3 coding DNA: TGTGCCAGCAGCCCCAACCACCGCTCGGGGTTGGTAAAACTGTTTTTT. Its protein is CASSPNHRSGLVKLFF.

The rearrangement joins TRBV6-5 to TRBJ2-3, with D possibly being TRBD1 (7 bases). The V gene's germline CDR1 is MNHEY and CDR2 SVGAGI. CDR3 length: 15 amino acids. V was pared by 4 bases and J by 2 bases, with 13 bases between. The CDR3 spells CASSWQGGHTDTQYF. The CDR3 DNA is TGTGCCAGCAGTTGGCAGGGGGGCCACACAGATACGCAGTATTTT.

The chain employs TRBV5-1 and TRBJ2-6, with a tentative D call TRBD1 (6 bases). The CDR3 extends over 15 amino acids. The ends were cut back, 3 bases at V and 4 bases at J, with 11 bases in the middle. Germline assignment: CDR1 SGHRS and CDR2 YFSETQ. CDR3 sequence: CASSSRGSGANVLTF. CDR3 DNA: TGCGCCAGCAGCTCCAGGGGTTCCGGGGCCAACGTCCTGACTTTC. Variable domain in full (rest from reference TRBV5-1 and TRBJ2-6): KAGVTQTPRYLIKTRGQQVTLSCSPISGHRSVSWYQQTPGQGLQFLFEYFSETQRNKGNFPGRFSGRQFSNSRSEMNVSTLELGDSALYLCASSSRGSGANVLTFGAGSRLTVL.

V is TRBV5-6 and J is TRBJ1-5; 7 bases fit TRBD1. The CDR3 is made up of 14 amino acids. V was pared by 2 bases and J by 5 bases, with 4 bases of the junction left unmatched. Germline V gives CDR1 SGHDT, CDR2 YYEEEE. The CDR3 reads CASSFNTGDQPQHF. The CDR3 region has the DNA TGTGCCAGCAGCTTCAACACAGGGGATCAGCCCCAGCATTTT.

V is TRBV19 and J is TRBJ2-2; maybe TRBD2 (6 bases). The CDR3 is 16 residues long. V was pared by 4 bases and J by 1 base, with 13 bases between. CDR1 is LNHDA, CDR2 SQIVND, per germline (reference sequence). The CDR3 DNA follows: TGTGCCAGTAGTAATGTGGCGGGAATGAACACCGGGGAGCTGTTTTTT. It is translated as CASSNVAGMNTGELFF.

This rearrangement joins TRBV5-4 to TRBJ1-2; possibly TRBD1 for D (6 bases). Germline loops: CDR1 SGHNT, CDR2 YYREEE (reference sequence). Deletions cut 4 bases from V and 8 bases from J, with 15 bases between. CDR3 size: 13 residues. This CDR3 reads CASSPRRGEGYTF. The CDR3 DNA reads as TGTGCCAGCAGCCCCAGAAGGGGGGAGGGCTACACCTTC.

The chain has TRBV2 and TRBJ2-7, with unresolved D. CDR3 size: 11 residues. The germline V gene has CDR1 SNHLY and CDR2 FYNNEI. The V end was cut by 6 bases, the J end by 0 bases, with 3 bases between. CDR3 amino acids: CASRLSYEQYF. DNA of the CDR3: TGTGCCAGCAGACTCTCCTACGAGCAGTACTTC.

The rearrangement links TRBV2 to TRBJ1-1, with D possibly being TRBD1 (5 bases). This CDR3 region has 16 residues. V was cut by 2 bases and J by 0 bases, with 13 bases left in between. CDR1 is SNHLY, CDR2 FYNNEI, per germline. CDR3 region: CASSESEGEMNTEAFF. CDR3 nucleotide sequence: TGTGCCAGCAGTGAATCTGAAGGGGAGATGAACACTGAAGCTTTCTTT.